This T cell receptor beta chain was captured by sequencing in a study of shared clonotypes between healthy human individuals. TCRdb's copy holds only in-frame clones and misses some; the assay was immunoSEQ multiplex PCR. The sample shows around 1,000,000 clones, around 77% of them seen only once. The CDR3 covers 13 residues. Trimming shortened V by 3 bases and J by 6 bases, and 11 bases separated the two germline ends. Germline V gene lookup returns CDR1 SGHAT and CDR2 FQNNGV. The sequenced material came from memory CD4+ T cells from PBMCs. As for subset: CD45RA-negative fraction. The chain recombines TRBV11-2 with TRBJ1-2, with D unclear. This receptor was taken from a young man in good health. Some clones in this sample may be carry-over from other donors' samples. This CDR3 is CASSLAREHGYTF. CDR3 coding DNA: TGTGCCAGCAGCTTGGCGCGGGAACATGGCTACACCTTC.